This T cell receptor beta chain was obtained from a study of blood T cells in healthy people across ages. Study-level findings and limits: The diversity estimates, figures obtained from one million T cells, were considered underestimates. In older individuals, TCR beta diversity per million T cells was lower, falling roughly linearly with age. Any conclusive comparison of naive versus antigen-experienced cells was prevented by using unsorted PBMCs.

V dropped 4 bases and J dropped 6; count of bases not matched to a gene: 6. The CDR3 length is 15 residues. CDR1 is SGHKS, CDR2 YYEKEE, per germline (reference sequence). As regards this clonotype: The antigen is undetermined.

Using a J-beta primer mix together with a sample-barcoded 5' primer, a second PCR was run for about 6 to 11 cycles. Individual samples furnished no less than 2.5 million CDR3-containing paired-end reads apiece. TCRdb called the 5' RACE reads again in MiXCR, with one record for every CDR3 protein. The sample contains fewer than 1,000,000 distinct CDR3 sequences, 35% to 60% of which appear only once. The J gene is TRBJ1-6, the V gene TRBV5-5; 8 bases are a match to TRBD1. The specimen was blood. This TCR was recovered from a man aged 80 or over in good health. The CDR3 here is CASSTTGVGNSPLHF. CDR3 nucleotides: TGTGCCAGCAGCACGACAGGGGTGGGTAATTCACCCCTCCACTTT.